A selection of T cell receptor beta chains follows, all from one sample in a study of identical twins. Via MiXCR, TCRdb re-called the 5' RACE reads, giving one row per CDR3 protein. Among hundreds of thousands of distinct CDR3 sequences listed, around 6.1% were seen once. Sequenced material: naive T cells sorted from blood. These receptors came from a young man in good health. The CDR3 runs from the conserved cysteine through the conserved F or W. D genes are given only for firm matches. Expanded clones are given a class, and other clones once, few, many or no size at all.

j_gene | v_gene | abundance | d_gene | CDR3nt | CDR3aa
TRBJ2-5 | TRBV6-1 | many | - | TGTGCCGGCGTCGCGGGAGAGACCCAGTACTTC | CAGVAGETQYF
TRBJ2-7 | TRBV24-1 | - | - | TGTGCCACCAGTGATCCAAGGGGCGCCTCCTACGAGCAGTACTTC | CATSDPRGASYEQYF
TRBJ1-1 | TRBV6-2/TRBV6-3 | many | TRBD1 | TGTGCCAGCAGTTCCGGGACAGGGAAGTCCCCGGTCACTGAAGCTTTCTTT | CASSSGTGKSPVTEAFF
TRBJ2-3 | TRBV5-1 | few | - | TGCGCCAGCAGCCCCCGGGGACCCACAGATACGCAGTATTTT | CASSPRGPTDTQYF
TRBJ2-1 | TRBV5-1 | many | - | TGCGCCAGCAGTCGGGAAGCGGGCCCTTACAATGAGCAGTTCTTC | CASSREAGPYNEQFF
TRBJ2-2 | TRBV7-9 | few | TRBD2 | TGTGCCAGCAGCCACCACACTAGCGGGGCGAACACCGGGGAGCTGTTTTTT | CASSHHTSGANTGELFF
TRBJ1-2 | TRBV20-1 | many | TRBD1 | TGCAGTGCTACGACAGGGGAGAACTATGGCTACACCTTC | CSATTGENYGYTF
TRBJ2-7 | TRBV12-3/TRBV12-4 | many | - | TGTGCCAGCAGCCCCGACCGTTCCCGCGAGCAGTACTTC | CASSPDRSREQYF
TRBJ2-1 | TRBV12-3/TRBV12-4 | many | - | TGTGCCAGCAGCCCTTCGACTAGGCCCACTAATGAGCAGTTCTTC | CASSPSTRPTNEQFF
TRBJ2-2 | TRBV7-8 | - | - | TGTGCCAGCAGCTGGGAGACGTCTGCCCCGACCGGGGAGCTGTTTTTT | CASSWETSAPTGELFF
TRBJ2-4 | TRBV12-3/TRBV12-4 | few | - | TGTGCCAGCAGTCCAGGGATCACAGCCAAAAACATTCAGTACTTC | CASSPGITAKNIQYF
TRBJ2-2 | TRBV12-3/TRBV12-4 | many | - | TGTGCCAGCGGCCTAGCGACGGGGGAGCTGTTTTTT | CASGLATGELFF
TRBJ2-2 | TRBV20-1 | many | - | TGCAGTGCTAGACAACTGGGGGCCGGGGAGCTGTTTTTT | CSARQLGAGELFF
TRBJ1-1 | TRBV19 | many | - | TGTGCCAGTAGTATTAGAGTTGAGTTTCAGGGCACTGAAGCTTTCTTT | CASSIRVEFQGTEAFF
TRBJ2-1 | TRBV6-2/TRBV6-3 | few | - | TGTGCCAGCAGTTACTCGACTACGCTCCCCAGCTCCTACAATGAGCAGTTCTTC | CASSYSTTLPSSYNEQFF
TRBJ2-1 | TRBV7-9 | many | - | TGTGCCAGCAGCACCCCCGGTGAGCAGTTCTTC | CASSTPGEQFF
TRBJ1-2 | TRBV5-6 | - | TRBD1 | TGTGCCAGCAGCCCCGGGACAGTACCTTCTTTCTATGGCTACACCTTC | CASSPGTVPSFYGYTF